These 6 T cell receptor beta chains originate from one sample sequenced in a study of cytomegalovirus exposure and HLA in healthy donors. PCR amplification relied on 60 Vbeta primers (plus 13 Jbeta primers). TCRdb keeps only in-frame clones here, not all; method: immunoSEQ multiplex PCR. The sample contains some 140,000 clones, around 80% of which appear only once. Sequenced sample: PBMCs. The receptors shown here come from a man under 40 in good health.

The V and J genes are TRBV10-2 and TRBJ1-1, with D unclear. The V end was cut by 8 bases, the J end by 3 bases, with 13 bases between. Germline CDR1 and CDR2: WSHSY and SAAADI. The CDR3 extends over 13 amino acids. CDR3 sequence (DNA): TGCGCCAGCCCCCACCCACGAGACACTGAAGCTTTCTTT. Its translation is CASPHPRDTEAFF.

This chain joins TRBV11-2 and TRBJ2-5; maybe TRBD2 (5 bases). The CDR3 has 14 amino acids. From germline, CDR1 is SGHAT and CDR2 FQNNGV. The ends were cut back, 5 bases at V and 3 bases at J, with 13 bases in the middle. In DNA form, the CDR3 reads TGTGCCAGCAGCCCGTGGGAGAAGAAAGAGACCCAGTACTTC. The encoded protein is CASSPWEKKETQYF.

The chain has TRBV11-2 and TRBJ2-1, with D possibly TRBD2 on 7 matching bases. Looked up from germline, CDR1 is SGHAT and CDR2 is FQNNGV. This CDR3 has 15 amino acids. Trimming removed 5 bases from V and 10 bases from J, with 21 bases in between. CDR3: CASSPSGAGVKEQFF. Written as DNA, the CDR3 is TGTGCCAGCAGCCCCTCGGGGGCGGGAGTTAAGGAGCAGTTCTTC.

This clone showed up just a few times. V usage is TRBV5-4 and J usage is TRBJ2-7; 11 nucleotides agree with TRBD1. Trimming cost V 4 bases and J 3 bases; bases outside gene matches: 3. Per germline, CDR1 SGHNT and CDR2 YYREEE (reference sequence). CDR3 length: 14 residues. In DNA form, the CDR3 reads TGTGCCAGCAGCCCCGGGACAGGGGGCTACGAGCAGTACTTC. This sequence encodes CASSPGTGGYEQYF.

The chain recombines TRBV27 with TRBJ2-5, with a weak D call TRBD1 (6 bases). The ends were cut back, 9 bases at V and 6 bases at J, with 14 bases in the middle. This CDR3 is built from 12 residues. Germline loops: CDR1 MNHEY, CDR2 SMNVEV (reference sequence). CDR3 loop: CAREQGTQTQYF. As DNA, the CDR3 is TGTGCCAGGGAACAGGGCACGCAGACCCAGTACTTC.

The chain employs TRBV5-1 and TRBJ1-1; D might be TRBD1 (5 bases). Trimming removed 4 bases from V and 3 bases from J, with 10 bases in between. This CDR3 comprises 13 residues. CDR1 is SGHRS and CDR2 is YFSETQ in the germline V gene. The CDR3 nucleotides are TGCGCCAGCAGCATCGGGGGGGACACTGAAGCTTTCTTT. This translates into CASSIGGDTEAFF.